A selection of T cell receptor beta chains follows, all from one sample in a study of T-cell reconstitution after alpha-beta-depleted transplantation in children. TCRdb reprocessed the PCR reads with MiXCR, giving one entry per CDR3 protein. This table has fewer than 550,000 distinct CDR3 sequences, around 15% appearing once. The sequencing here drew on PBMCs, mostly from graft donor cells, taken 360 days after TCRalphabeta/CD19-depleted stem cell transplant. Receptors originate from a boy younger than two who had a stem cell transplant for Wiskott-Aldrich syndrome, so the T cells may come from the graft donor. The CDR3 runs from the conserved cysteine through the conserved F or W. The D gene is left open where the match is weak. Clone sizes are given selectively: once, few, many, or a class where the clone is expanded.

cdr3_aa cdr3_nt d_call v_call clone_size j_call
CASSDRQVADTDTQYF TGTGCCAGCAGTGATCGCCAGGTAGCGGACACAGATACGCAGTATTTT NA TRBV6-2/TRBV6-3 NA TRBJ2-3
CASSRQGINTEAFF TGTGCCAGCAGTCGACAGGGGATAAACACTGAAGCTTTCTTT TRBD1 TRBV28 NA TRBJ1-1
CASSQGLDPYEQYF TGCGCCAGCAGCCAGGGACTAGACCCCTACGAGCAGTACTTC TRBD2 TRBV5-1 few TRBJ2-7
CSVSDREWETQYF TGCAGCGTTTCGGACAGGGAATGGGAGACCCAGTACTTC TRBD1 TRBV29-1 many TRBJ2-5
CASSPISLTLSTGELFF TGTGCCAGCTCACCAATCTCATTAACTCTCTCTACCGGGGAGCTGTTTTTT NA TRBV18 few TRBJ2-2
CASSWERSSYNEQFF TGCGCCAGCAGCTGGGAGCGGAGCTCCTACAATGAGCAGTTCTTC NA TRBV5-1 few TRBJ2-1
CASNSGWGLQSYEQYF TGTGCCAGCAACTCAGGGTGGGGACTCCAATCCTACGAGCAGTACTTC NA TRBV12-3/TRBV12-4 few TRBJ2-7
CASSPLMVLNTGELFF TGTGCCAGCAGCCCCCTAATGGTGTTGAACACCGGGGAGCTGTTTTTT NA TRBV11-2 once TRBJ2-2
CASSQTLYEQYF TGTGCCAGCAGCCAGACTCTCTACGAGCAGTACTTC NA TRBV2 few TRBJ2-7
CASELGQGAGEQYF TGCGCCAGCGAACTAGGACAGGGGGCCGGGGAGCAGTACTTC TRBD1 TRBV10-1 NA TRBJ2-7
CASSQDGLAGYYEQYF TGCGCCAGCAGCCAAGACGGACTAGCGGGTTATTACGAGCAGTACTTC TRBD2 TRBV4-1 few TRBJ2-7
CASSPRSLGNEQFF TGTGCCAGCAGCCCTCGGTCTCTTGGCAATGAGCAGTTCTTC NA TRBV6-1 NA TRBJ2-1
CASSRQANTGELFF TGCGCCAGCAGCAGACAGGCGAACACCGGGGAGCTGTTTTTT NA TRBV5-1 NA TRBJ2-2
CASARRKGAPYEQYF TGTGCCAGCGCAAGACGGAAGGGGGCACCCTACGAGCAGTACTTC TRBD1 TRBV27 NA TRBJ2-7
CATSDPLSPFAQYF TGTGCCACCAGTGATCCCCTTTCGCCTTTCGCGCAGTATTTT NA TRBV24-1 few TRBJ2-3
CSVDVDWETQYF TGCAGCGTTGATGTAGATTGGGAGACCCAGTACTTC NA TRBV29-1 once TRBJ2-5
CASSQDGWDRVYTF TGCGCCAGCAGCCAAGATGGCTGGGACAGGGTCTACACCTTC TRBD1 TRBV4-3 many TRBJ1-2
CATSYRGQAKNIQYF TGCGCCACTTCCTACAGGGGACAAGCCAAAAACATTCAGTACTTC TRBD1 TRBV10-2 NA TRBJ2-4
CASSFVENTGELFF TGTGCCAGCAGTTTTGTAGAAAACACCGGGGAGCTGTTTTTT NA TRBV6-5 few TRBJ2-2
CATSRGRLVAGANVLTF TGTGCCACCAGCAGAGGCCGACTAGTCGCTGGGGCCAACGTCCTGACTTTC NA TRBV15 NA TRBJ2-6
CAISERGSYNEQFF TGTGCCATCAGCGAGCGGGGCTCCTACAATGAGCAGTTCTTC TRBD2 TRBV10-3 NA TRBJ2-1